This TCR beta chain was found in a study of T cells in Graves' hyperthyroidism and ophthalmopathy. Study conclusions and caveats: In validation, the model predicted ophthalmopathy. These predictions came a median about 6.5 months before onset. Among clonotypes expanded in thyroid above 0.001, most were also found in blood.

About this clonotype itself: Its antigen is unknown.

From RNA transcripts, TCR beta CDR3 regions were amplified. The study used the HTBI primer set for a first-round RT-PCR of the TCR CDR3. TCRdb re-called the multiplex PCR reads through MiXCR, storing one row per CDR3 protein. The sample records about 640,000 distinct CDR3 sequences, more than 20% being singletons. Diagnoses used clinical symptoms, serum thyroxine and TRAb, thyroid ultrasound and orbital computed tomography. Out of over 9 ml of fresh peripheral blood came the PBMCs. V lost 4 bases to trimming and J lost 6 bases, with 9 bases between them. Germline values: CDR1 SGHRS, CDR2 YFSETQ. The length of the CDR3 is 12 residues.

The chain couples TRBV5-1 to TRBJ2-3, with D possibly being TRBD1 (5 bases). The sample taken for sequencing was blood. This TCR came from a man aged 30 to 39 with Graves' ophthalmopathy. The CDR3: CASSLHRDTQYF. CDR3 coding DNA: TGCGCCAGCAGCCTACACAGGGATACGCAGTATTTT.